A single sample is the source of the 25 T cell receptor beta chains below, sequenced in a study of T cells in Graves' hyperthyroidism and ophthalmopathy. Amplified TCR beta CDR3 regions derived from RNA transcripts. The HTBI primer set drove a first-round RT-PCR of the TCR CDR3. Each CDR3 protein gets one entry after TCRdb re-called the multiplex PCR reads with MiXCR. In the table there are some 350,000 distinct CDR3 sequences, roughly 19% of which are singletons. The sample was blood. These receptors all stem from a woman in her late teens or twenties with Graves' hyperthyroidism.

This clonotype was recorded many times. This sequence joins TRBV30 and TRBJ2-5; D is uncertain. The CDR3 covers 13 residues. The germline V gene has CDR1 GTSNPN and CDR2 SVGIG (reference sequence). The V end lost 0 bases, the J end lost 5 bases, and 10 bases lay between the germline ends. CDR3 DNA sequence: TGTGCCTGGAGTGTGACCGAGTGGGAGACCCAGTACTTC. Its protein is CAWSVTEWETQYF.

The gene calls are TRBV6-5 and TRBJ1-1, with a possible D match to TRBD1 (6 bases). The germline V gene has CDR1 MNHEY and CDR2 SVGAGI. The ends were cut back, 1 base at V and 1 base at J, with 10 bases in the middle. The CDR3 is made up of 15 amino acids. The DNA for the CDR3 is TGTGCCAGCAGTTACTACTGGGGACAGAACACTGAAGCTTTCTTT. It codes for CASSYYWGQNTEAFF.

This clonotype was observed many times. The V gene is TRBV12-5, the J gene TRBJ2-5; TRBD1 agrees at 9 bases. The CDR3 sequence is 17 residues long. With V trimmed by 7 bases and J by 5 bases, 17 bases remained unmatched. Germline assignment: CDR1 LGHNT and CDR2 FRNRAP. The CDR3 region has the DNA TGTGCTAGTGCCGCCTCCGGGACAGGGTATTCGGGGGAGACCCAGTACTTC. It is translated as CASAASGTGYSGETQYF.

This clonotype was seen repeatedly, ten times or more. The chain links TRBV7-8 to TRBJ2-5; D ambiguous. Per the germline V gene, CDR1 is SGHVS and CDR2 is FQNEAQ. The germline V and J ends were trimmed by 5 bases and 4 bases, with 20 bases remaining between them. This CDR3 has 16 amino acids. The CDR3 DNA reads TGTGCCAGCAGCGCTAGGCGGACCCTCCCCCCAGAGACCCAGTACTTC. Translating it yields CASSARRTLPPETQYF.

This clonotype came up many times. The chain joins TRBV28 to TRBJ1-5; D is undetermined. The CDR3 is 15 residues long. V dropped 5 bases and J dropped 3 bases, with 14 bases sitting between them. The V gene's germline CDR1 is MDHEN and CDR2 SYDVKM. CDR3 DNA: TGTGCCAGCAGTCTCGCGCAGGACGACAATCAGCCCCAGCATTTT. Translating it yields CASSLAQDDNQPQHF.

V gene TRBV3-1 combines with J gene TRBJ2-1; 9 nucleotides agree with TRBD2. This CDR3 has 19 residues. Germline values: CDR1 LGHDT, CDR2 YNNKEL (reference sequence). After removal of 0 bases from V and 0 bases from J, the junction contained 9 bases not matched to a gene. CDR3 protein: CASSQDPAGGIPSYNEQFF. In DNA form, the CDR3 reads TGTGCCAGCAGCCAAGATCCAGCGGGGGGAATTCCCTCCTACAATGAGCAGTTCTTC.

The chain employs TRBV11-1 and TRBJ1-2, with 7 bases matching TRBD1. This CDR3 is built from 16 residues. The ends lost 3 bases at V and 7 bases at J; junction bases unmatched: 14. Looked up from germline, CDR1 is SGHAT and CDR2 is FQDESV (reference sequence). CDR3 sequence: CASSLPRQGDVVGYTF. Here the CDR3 DNA reads TGTGCCAGCAGCTTGCCCAGACAGGGCGACGTAGTTGGCTACACCTTC.

This clonotype was picked up a small number of times. The final CDR3 position lacks the conserved phenylalanine or tryptophan, pointing to a likely read error. The chain is built from TRBV18 and TRBJ2-7; 10 positions agree with TRBD1. The length of the CDR3 is 13 residues. V shed 4 bases, J shed 3 bases, and the junction held 0 bases outside the gene matches. Germline V CDR1 and CDR2: KGHSH, LQKENI. The CDR3 spells CASSRTGGYEQYL. The CDR3 DNA is TGTGCCAGCTCACGGACAGGGGGCTACGAGCAGTACTTG.

This clonotype was found many times. V usage is TRBV27 and J usage is TRBJ2-2; D call uncertain. Germline-derived CDR1 and CDR2 are MNHEY and SMNVEV (reference sequence). This CDR3 has 13 residues. V was clipped by 0 bases and J by 5 bases, with 4 bases between them. CDR3 sequence reads: CASSLSGTGELFF. The CDR3 region has the DNA TGTGCCAGCAGTTTATCCGGAACCGGGGAGCTGTTTTTT.

The V and J genes are TRBV12-3 or TRBV12-4 and TRBJ1-3; possibly TRBD1 for D (5 bases). The CDR3 extends over 14 amino acids. The V gene lost 6 bases and the J gene lost 0 bases, with 9 bases spanning the gap. The CDR3 sequence: CASRDSSSGNTIYF. The DNA for the CDR3 is TGTGCCAGCAGAGACAGTTCCTCTGGAAACACCATATATTTT.

This clonotype was found many times. The chain is built from TRBV3-1 and TRBJ2-5; TRBD2 matches 7 bases. V trimming: 1 base; J trimming: 5 bases; junction bases outside the gene matches: 10. The CDR3 consists of 16 residues. Germline assignment: CDR1 LGHDT and CDR2 YNNKEL (reference sequence). The DNA for the CDR3 is TGTGCCAGCAGCCAAGCGGGAGCGGGGCCGCAGGAGACCCAGTACTTC. This gives the protein CASSQAGAGPQETQYF.

This clonotype was seen a few times. This chain joins TRBV2 and TRBJ2-5, with D perhaps given as TRBD1 or TRBD2 (5 bases each). This CDR3 contains 15 residues. Germline loops: CDR1 SNHLY, CDR2 FYNNEI. The V and J ends lost 4 bases and 1 base respectively, with 13 bases between them. The CDR3 DNA is TGTGCCAGCAGTGCCGTGGGGGTCGGCCAAGAGACCCAGTACTTC. This gives the protein CASSAVGVGQETQYF. The full variable domain, rest sourced from reference TRBV2 and TRBJ2-5, is EPEVTQTPSHQVTQMGQEVILRCVPISNHLYFYWYRQILGQKVEFLVSFYNNEISEKSEIFDDQFSVERPDGSNFTLKIRSTKLEDSAMYFCASSAVGVGQETQYFGPGTRLLVL.

This clonotype was seen ten or more times. This rearrangement joins TRBV6-5 to TRBJ2-7, with 12 bases matching TRBD2. Trimming cost V 6 bases and J 6 bases; bases outside gene matches: 6. In germline, CDR1 is MNHEY, CDR2 SVGAGI. The length of the CDR3 is 14 residues. The CDR3 sequence: CASSLLAGGAEQYF. CDR3 bases: TGTGCCAGCAGCCTACTAGCGGGGGGAGCCGAGCAGTACTTC.

This clonotype occurred a few times. This sequence may be a read error, since a much larger clone differs from it by one base. This chain links TRBV27 with TRBJ2-5; D might be TRBD1 or TRBD2, each matching 5 bases. Germline CDR1 reads MNHEY; CDR2 reads SMNVEV (reference sequence). CDR3 length: 13 residues. CDR3 nucleotide sequence: TGTGCCAGCAGTTTACAGGGATGGGAGACCAAGTACTTC. Translating it yields CASSLQGWETKYF.

This clonotype has just a few counts. The chain uses TRBV3-1 and TRBJ2-7; TRBD2 agrees at 10 bases. J was trimmed by 5 bases and V by 5 bases; bases with no gene match: 9. This CDR3 has 15 residues. CDR1 LGHDT and CDR2 YNNKEL come from the germline V gene (reference sequence). The CDR3 nucleotides read TGTGCCAGCAGCGGCGGACTAGCGGACCGCCACGAGCAGTACTTC. Protein: CASSGGLADRHEQYF.

This clonotype was recorded at least ten times. The chain has TRBV2 and TRBJ1-1, with D unclear. Trimming shortened V by 3 bases and J by 5 bases, and 10 bases separated the two germline ends. CDR3 size: 13 residues. Per the germline V gene, CDR1 is SNHLY and CDR2 is FYNNEI. In DNA form, the CDR3 reads TGTGCCAGCAGTGATACTGCCTTTACTGAAGCTTTCTTT. The encoded protein is CASSDTAFTEAFF. Full variable domain (outside the CDR3, taken from reference TRBV2 and TRBJ1-1): EPEVTQTPSHQVTQMGQEVILRCVPISNHLYFYWYRQILGQKVEFLVSFYNNEISEKSEIFDDQFSVERPDGSNFTLKIRSTKLEDSAMYFCASSDTAFTEAFFGQGTRLTVV.

This clonotype was observed many times. The gene calls are TRBV19 and TRBJ1-2; D remains ambiguous. In germline, CDR1 is LNHDA, CDR2 SQIVND (reference sequence). This CDR3 contains 11 residues. The V end lost 8 bases, the J end lost 7 bases, and 11 bases lay between the germline ends. The CDR3 region is CASSTGVGYTF. The CDR3 nucleotides are TGTGCCAGTTCTACCGGGGTTGGCTACACCTTC.

The CDR3 here is CASSPGAGSQEQYF. The CDR3, as DNA: TGTGCCAGCAGCCCTGGGGCGGGCTCACAGGAGCAGTACTTC. The rearrangement links TRBV11-2 to TRBJ2-7; D is tentatively TRBD1 or TRBD2 (5 bases each). Looked up from germline, CDR1 is SGHAT and CDR2 is FQNNGV. Trimming stripped 5 bases from V and 7 bases from J, with 18 bases between. The CDR3 runs 14 residues. The complete variable domain, with remaining parts taken from reference TRBV11-2 and TRBJ2-7, reads EAGVAQSPRYKIIEKRQSVAFWCNPISGHATLYWYQQILGQGPKLLIQFQNNGVVDDSQLPKDRFSAERLKGVDSTLKIQPAKLEDSAVYLCASSPGAGSQEQYFGPGTRLTVT.

This clonotype has just a few counts. This CDR3 reads CATSREGPGQGFFSLHF. CDR3 in DNA: TGTGCCACCAGCAGAGAGGGACCGGGACAGGGTTTTTTCTCCCTCCACTTT. The chain recombines TRBV15 with TRBJ1-6, with 9 positions matching TRBD1. V dropped 0 bases and J dropped 14; count of bases not matched to a gene: 14. The CDR3 length is 17 residues. CDR1 is LNHNV and CDR2 is YYDKDF in the germline V gene (reference sequence). Together with reference TRBV15 and TRBJ1-6, the CDR3 gives the full variable domain: DAMVIQNPRYQVTQFGKPVTLSCSQTLNHNVMYWYQQKSSQAPKLLFHYYDKDFNNEADTPDNFQSRRPNTSFCFLDIRSPGLGDTAMYLCATSREGPGQGFFSLHFGNGTRLTVT.

This clonotype was seen repeatedly, ten times or more. In DNA, the CDR3 is TGTGCCTGGATCACCGACGGCCTGAGGGGCTACACCTTC. Its translation: CAWITDGLRGYTF. This sequence joins TRBV30 and TRBJ1-2; D remains unclear. V lost 4 bases to trimming and J lost 8 bases, with 17 bases between them. The CDR3 has 13 amino acids. Germline V gene sequence: CDR1 GTSNPN, CDR2 SVGIG (reference sequence).

The V and J genes are TRBV5-1 and TRBJ2-3; tentative D call: TRBD2 (6 bases). This CDR3 spans 15 amino acids. With 4 bases removed from V and 3 bases from J, the gap between germline ends came to 15 bases. The V gene's germline CDR1 is SGHRS and CDR2 YFSETQ. CDR3 residues: CASSDGGVRTDTQYF. CDR3 bases: TGCGCCAGCAGCGACGGCGGGGTTAGGACAGATACGCAGTATTTT.

This clonotype was counted at least ten times. The chain links TRBV5-1 to TRBJ1-2; 8 positions agree with TRBD1. Germline CDR1 and CDR2: SGHRS and YFSETQ. This CDR3 comprises 18 residues. V was clipped by 0 bases and J by 6 bases; unmatched bases: 16. DNA for the CDR3: TGCGCCAGCAGCTTGGAAGCAATGATGGCAGGGGGCGTGAATGGCTACACCTTC. Protein product: CASSLEAMMAGGVNGYTF.

This clonotype came up many times. The gene calls are TRBV11-2 and TRBJ1-5; 7 nucleotides agree with TRBD1. CDR1 and CDR2 (germline): SGHAT, FQNNGV. V trimming: 5 bases; J trimming: 2 bases; junction bases outside the gene matches: 6. This CDR3 region has 15 residues. CDR3 loop: CASSPRGGGNQPQHF. In DNA, the CDR3 is TGTGCCAGCAGCCCCAGGGGGGGAGGCAATCAGCCCCAGCATTTT. Full variable domain (remainder filled in from reference TRBV11-2 and TRBJ1-5): EAGVAQSPRYKIIEKRQSVAFWCNPISGHATLYWYQQILGQGPKLLIQFQNNGVVDDSQLPKDRFSAERLKGVDSTLKIQPAKLEDSAVYLCASSPRGGGNQPQHFGDGTRLSIL.

Ten or more counts support this clonotype. V gene TRBV6-1 combines with J gene TRBJ2-7; the match to TRBD1 covers 8 bases. Germline V gene lookup returns CDR1 MNHNS and CDR2 SASEGT. Germline trimming cut 6 bases from V and 5 bases from J; bases unmatched to any gene: 6. The CDR3 is made up of 13 amino acids. The CDR3: CASSGDRRHEQYF. DNA of the CDR3: TGTGCCAGCAGCGGGGACAGGCGGCACGAGCAGTACTTC.

The chain employs TRBV6-1 and TRBJ2-7; 9 nucleotides agree with TRBD1. Unmatched junction bases numbered 6, after V lost 6 bases and J lost 3 bases. There are 14 residues in the CDR3. From germline, CDR1 is MNHNS and CDR2 SASEGT. CDR3 nucleotide sequence: TGTGCCAGCAGACTTGGGACAGGGTTCTACGAGCAGTACTTC. Its translation is CASRLGTGFYEQYF.